A single sample gave rise to the 3 T cell receptor beta chains below, sequenced in a study of blood T cell repertoires in COVID-19. Assay: immunoSEQ multiplex PCR; the TCRdb copy retains only in-frame clones and omits some. The sample shows 120,000 to 150,000 clones, around 82% of them seen only once. Material for sequencing was peripheral blood. The source is a man in his 60s with acute or convalescent COVID-19.

V usage is TRBV7-8 and J usage is TRBJ2-1, with D unclear. CDR3 length: 16 amino acids. Germline-derived CDR1 and CDR2 are SGHVS and FQNEAQ. The V end lost 1 base, the J end lost 4 bases, and 14 bases lay between the germline ends. This CDR3 reads CASSLGSPPFYNEQFF. CDR3 in DNA: TGTGCCAGCAGCTTAGGGAGTCCGCCCTTTTACAATGAGCAGTTCTTC.

CDR3 in amino acids: CASSRIGRDTGELFF. The DNA for the CDR3 is TGTGCCAGCTCACGTATAGGCCGGGACACCGGGGAGCTGTTTTTT. This chain links TRBV18 with TRBJ2-2; D is undetermined. This CDR3 region has 15 residues. In germline, CDR1 is KGHSH, CDR2 LQKENI. Deletions cut 4 bases from V and 3 bases from J, with 12 bases between.

This chain connects TRBV7-8 to TRBJ2-7, with 10 positions matching TRBD1. The CDR3 loop spans 15 amino acids. Germline-derived CDR1 and CDR2 are SGHVS and FQNEAQ. V gave up 3 bases and J gave up 7 bases; unmatched junction bases: 9. DNA for the CDR3: TGTGCCAGCAGCTTCGACAGGGGGCCGATTTTGGAGCAGTACTTC. It specifies CASSFDRGPILEQYF. The full variable domain, in which reference TRBV7-8 and TRBJ2-7 provide the parts outside the CDR3, is GAGVSQSPRYKVAKRGQDVALRCDPISGHVSLFWYQQALGQGPEFLTYFQNEAQLDKSGLPSDRFFAERPEGSVSTLKIQRTQQEDSAVYLCASSFDRGPILEQYFGPGTRLTVT.